These 5 T cell receptor beta chains were all obtained from the same sample, sequenced in a study of T cell repertoires in cytomegalovirus infection. MiXCR, run by TCRdb on the reads, gives a single entry per CDR3 protein. This sample yields about 700,000 distinct CDR3 sequences, of which roughly a third are seen a single time; around a sixth belongs to the top ten. Which antigens these TCRs recognize remains unknown. The specimen was cultured PBMCs, collected from culture after CMV antigen stimulation. These receptor sequences come from a human donor in good health (CMV status not recorded). Some clones in this sample may be carry-over from other donors' samples.

The J gene is TRBJ2-1, the V gene TRBV6-2 or TRBV6-3, with D hard to call. This CDR3 contains 13 residues. Germline V lookup: CDR1 MNHEY, CDR2 SVGEGT. The V end was cut by 4 bases, the J end by 9 bases, with 13 bases between. CDR3 sequence reads: CASSSRDWGEQFF. Written as DNA, the CDR3 is TGTGCCAGCAGTTCTCGCGATTGGGGTGAGCAGTTCTTC.

This clonotype was seen a handful of times. This chain uses TRBV20-1 with TRBJ1-3; TRBD1 is a possible D gene (5 bases). V lost 0 bases and J lost 8, with 11 bases in between. CDR3 length: 13 amino acids. Germline CDR1 DFQATT, CDR2 SNEGSKA (reference sequence). As DNA, the CDR3 is TGCAGTGCTAGAGATTCAGGGTCGGACACCATATATTTT. It yields the protein CSARDSGSDTIYF.

V usage is TRBV5-1 and J usage is TRBJ2-4, with unresolved D. Trimming stripped 2 bases from V and 1 base from J, with 13 bases between. The germline gives CDR1 SGHRS, CDR2 YFSETQ. This CDR3 is 16 amino acids long. This chain's CDR3 is CASSLSGNPAKNIQYF. In nucleotides, the CDR3 is TGCGCCAGCAGCTTAAGTGGAAACCCCGCCAAAAACATTCAGTACTTC.

The sample holds a few counts of this clonotype. The J gene is TRBJ1-2, the V gene TRBV7-9; D is perhaps TRBD1 (5 bases). CDR3 length equals 16 residues. V was cut by 4 bases and J by 4 bases, with 19 bases left in between. Germline values: CDR1 SEHNR, CDR2 FQNEAQ (reference sequence). This chain's CDR3 is CASSSSSGTNFYGYTF. The DNA of the CDR3 is TGTGCCAGCAGCTCCTCCTCCGGGACGAACTTCTATGGCTACACCTTC.

The chain couples TRBV27 to TRBJ2-3, with D possibly being TRBD1 or TRBD2 (5 bases each). Germline V CDR1 and CDR2: MNHEY, SMNVEV (reference sequence). Trimming shortened V by 6 bases and J by 2 bases, and 21 bases separated the two germline ends. The CDR3 contains 17 residues. CDR3 coding DNA: TGTGCCAGCAGCTCTTTCCCCGGGGCAGGAGCCACAGATACGCAGTATTTT. It yields the protein CASSSFPGAGATDTQYF.